This TCR beta chain was obtained from a study of vaccination effects on CD4 cells after COVID-19. Overall study context: Within the ViraFEST assay, antigen-specific CD4+ T cells underwent expansion with viral peptide pools prior to sequencing. Study-level findings and limits: Early post-infection timepoints were absent, and convalescent patients were few.

The V and J ends lost 0 bases and 5 bases respectively, with 4 bases between them. The CDR3 runs 13 residues. Germline V gene lookup returns CDR1 LNHNV and CDR2 YYDKDF (reference sequence). Here immunoSEQ multiplex PCR was the method, and the copy in TCRdb shows in-frame clones only, minus some. This repertoire shows tens of thousands of clones, about two thirds found once; its top ten account for under 30%. To note about this clone: Its specificity is unknown.

Cultured cells yielded isolated CD4+ T cells after approximately nine days. The person's infection with SARS-CoV-2, confirmed by PCR, took place between March and December 2020. The chain recombines TRBV15 with TRBJ1-4, with unresolved D. The source was CD4+ T cells from PBMCs cultured without peptide, collected before COVID-19 vaccination. The clonotype originates from a human donor who had a prior SARS-CoV-2 infection. The CDR3 here is CATSRDRNEKLFF. The DNA of the CDR3 is TGTGCCACCAGCAGAGACAGAAATGAAAAACTGTTTTTT.